The 24 T cell receptor beta chains given below trace back to one sample, sequenced in a study of identical twins. TCRdb re-analysed the 5' RACE reads in MiXCR, keeping a single row per CDR3 protein. This sample has around 370,000 distinct CDR3 sequences, with 9% to 10% found just once. Source material: naive T cells sorted from blood. These receptors were taken from a woman in her forties or fifties in good health.

CDR3 sequence reads: CASILGENYGYTF. The CDR3 nucleotides are TGTGCCAGCATCCTGGGGGAAAACTATGGCTACACCTTC. The chain links TRBV7-9 to TRBJ1-2; possible D gene TRBD1, 5 bases. The CDR3 spans 13 residues. CDR1 is SEHNR and CDR2 is FQNEAQ in the germline V gene (reference sequence). V was trimmed by 7 bases and J by 2 bases, leaving 11 bases between them.

Concerning this clonotype itself: Just one base apart from a much larger clone, this may be a read error. CDR3 DNA: TGCGCCAGCAGCAGACGGACTGTCGCAGAGACCCAGTACTTC. Protein product: CASSRRTVAETQYF. The rearrangement uses TRBV5-1 and TRBJ2-5, with D possibly TRBD2 on 5 matching bases. The germline V gene encodes CDR1 SGHRS and CDR2 YFSETQ. This CDR3 spans 14 amino acids. Trimming pared 4 bases from V and 4 bases from J, leaving 14 bases between.

This clonotype came up a few times. The chain recombines TRBV12-3 or TRBV12-4 with TRBJ1-2; D possibly corresponds to TRBD1 (5 bases). Trimming pared 5 bases from V and 9 bases from J, leaving 25 bases between. The CDR3 runs to 16 residues. The CDR3 DNA is TGTGCCAGCAGTCCCCTCGGGACGACTCATCTGGGGAGCTACACCTTC. Encoded protein: CASSPLGTTHLGSYTF.

V and J are TRBV6-5 and TRBJ1-2, with a possible D match to TRBD1 (6 bases). Germline V gives CDR1 MNHEY, CDR2 SVGAGI. V was shortened by 6 bases and J by 7 bases, with 15 bases between the two germline ends. This CDR3 contains 13 residues. The CDR3 region is CASRDVGAGGYTF. The CDR3 bases are TGTGCCAGCAGAGACGTGGGGGCTGGTGGCTACACCTTC.

The sample holds a few counts of this clonotype. The V call is TRBV3-1, the J call TRBJ1-2; D gene ambiguous. The CDR3 extends over 14 amino acids. Germline-derived CDR1 and CDR2 are LGHDT and YNNKEL (reference sequence). V shed 4 bases and J shed 4 bases, with 13 bases lying between them. In nucleotides, the CDR3 is TGTGCCAGCAGCCCGGTCTTAGAACCCTATGGCTACACCTTC. Its translation is CASSPVLEPYGYTF. The entire variable domain, with the rest obtained from reference TRBV3-1 and TRBJ1-2, is as follows: DTAVSQTPKYLVTQMGNDKSIKCEQNLGHDTMYWYKQDSKKFLKIMFSYNNKELIINETVPNRFSPKSPDKAHLNLHINSLELGDSAVYFCASSPVLEPYGYTFGSGTRLTVV.

Remarks on this clonotype: With a much larger clone just one base away, this may be a read error. The V gene is TRBV15, the J gene TRBJ1-2; 9 bases fit TRBD1. This CDR3 comprises 15 residues. Germline-derived CDR1 and CDR2 are LNHNV and YYDKDF (reference sequence). The DNA of the CDR3 is TGTTCCACCAGCAGAGATTTGGGGACAGGGCATGGCTACACCTTC. It is translated as CSTSRDLGTGHGYTF.

This clonotype was seen ten or more times. The V call is TRBV7-9, the J call TRBJ1-1, with D possibly matching TRBD1 (6 bases). Germline loops: CDR1 SEHNR, CDR2 FQNEAQ (reference sequence). Trimming shortened V by 3 bases and J by 7 bases, and 15 bases separated the two germline ends. CDR3 length equals 14 residues. CDR3 in amino acids: CASSLVQGGVEAFF. In nucleotides, the CDR3 is TGTGCCAGCAGCTTGGTACAGGGAGGGGTTGAAGCTTTCTTT. Combining the CDR3 with reference TRBV7-9 and TRBJ1-1 gives the whole variable domain DTGVSQNPRHKITKRGQNVTFRCDPISEHNRLYWYRQTLGQGPEFLTYFQNEAQLEKSRLLSDRFSAERPKGSFSTLEIQRTEQGDSAMYLCASSLVQGGVEAFFGQGTRLTVV.

This clonotype was counted only a few times. This sequence joins TRBV5-1 and TRBJ2-2; unclear D gene. The CDR3 totals 16 residues. V was cut by 0 bases and J by 2 bases, with 11 bases left in between. Germline CDR1 SGHRS, CDR2 YFSETQ. The CDR3 sequence is CASSLAMSQNTGELFF. The DNA of the CDR3 is TGCGCCAGCAGCTTGGCAATGTCACAAAACACCGGGGAGCTGTTTTTT.

This clonotype occurred many times. The chain couples TRBV27 to TRBJ2-1; no reliable D call. The CDR3 extends over 13 amino acids. Germline V gene sequence: CDR1 MNHEY, CDR2 SMNVEV (reference sequence). V was cut by 3 bases and J by 4 bases, with 7 bases left in between. The CDR3, as DNA: TGTGCCAGCAGTTTGACCCATTACAATGAGCAGTTCTTC. This gives the protein CASSLTHYNEQFF.

The rearrangement joins TRBV5-1 to TRBJ2-3; D uncertain. CDR3 length: 14 residues. The ends were cut back, 3 bases at V and 2 bases at J, with 10 bases in the middle. Germline V CDR1 and CDR2: SGHRS, YFSETQ. The DNA for the CDR3 is TGCGCCAGCAGCTGGCTGGGGTACACAGATACGCAGTATTTT. Translation: CASSWLGYTDTQYF.

The V gene is TRBV6-1, the J gene TRBJ2-1, with D perhaps TRBD1 (5 bases). The germline gives CDR1 MNHNS, CDR2 SASEGT. The CDR3 contains 17 residues. V lost 2 bases and J 7 bases, leaving 21 bases between the germline ends. The CDR3 region has the DNA TGTGCCAGCAGTGAACCTGGATTTGTAGGGGCGCTAAATGAGCAGTTCTTC. It specifies CASSEPGFVGALNEQFF.

The chain links TRBV24-1 to TRBJ2-4, with D perhaps matching TRBD1 (6 bases). Trimming shortened V by 7 bases and J by 8 bases, and 23 bases separated the two germline ends. Germline CDR1 reads KGHDR; CDR2 reads SFDVKD. The CDR3 runs 16 residues. CDR3 bases: TGTGCCACCAGACTCCGGGACATATTGTTTAGGGACATTCAGTACTTC. This sequence encodes CATRLRDILFRDIQYF.

The chain carries TRBV27 and TRBJ2-7; D is perhaps TRBD1 or TRBD2 (5 bases each). The germline V and J ends were trimmed by 4 bases and 3 bases, with 13 bases remaining between them. CDR1 is MNHEY and CDR2 is SMNVEV in the germline V gene (reference sequence). The CDR3 spans 14 residues. The CDR3 bases are TGTGCCAGCAGTTGGTCCTCGGGGCTCTACGAGCAGTACTTC. Its protein product is CASSWSSGLYEQYF.

This chain connects TRBV27 to TRBJ2-5; TRBD1 agrees at 7 bases. The CDR3 covers 16 residues. The germline V gene has CDR1 MNHEY and CDR2 SMNVEV (reference sequence). Unmatched junction bases numbered 13, after V lost 5 bases and J lost 4 bases. The chain's CDR3 is CASSPFQTGNLETQYF. The CDR3 DNA reads as TGTGCCAGCAGTCCCTTCCAGACAGGGAATTTAGAGACCCAGTACTTC.

V and J are TRBV28 and TRBJ2-7, with D possibly matching TRBD2 (5 bases). Germline lookup yields CDR1 MDHEN and CDR2 SYDVKM. V was pared by 3 bases and J by 4 bases, with 13 bases between. This CDR3 has 14 residues. In nucleotides, the CDR3 is TGTGCCAGCAGTTTCGACCGCACGGGATACGAGCAGTACTTC. Translating gives CASSFDRTGYEQYF.

This clonotype has more than one count but fewer than ten. This chain links TRBV21-1 with TRBJ2-1; whether TRBD2, the table's D call, matches the DNA was not checked. TRBV21-1 is shown as a pseudogene. The CDR3 covers 16 residues. The CDR3 nucleotides read TGTGCCAGCAGCAAAGTGGGGACTAATTTTCTCTATGAGCAGTTCTTC. Protein: CASSKVGTNFLYEQFF.

This sequence joins TRBV25-1 and TRBJ2-7; D is undetermined. Trimming stripped 6 bases from V and 4 bases from J, with 7 bases between. The length of the CDR3 is 11 residues. Germline V lookup: CDR1 MGHDK, CDR2 SYGVNS. The CDR3 sequence: CASSWDYEQYF. In DNA form, the CDR3 reads TGTGCCAGCAGCTGGGATTACGAGCAGTACTTC.

This clonotype was found many times. The J gene is TRBJ2-3, the V gene TRBV2, with 8 bases fitting TRBD2. The CDR3 has 13 residues. CDR1 is SNHLY, CDR2 FYNNEI, per germline. J gave up 3 bases and V 9 bases, and 5 bases lay outside the gene matches. As DNA, the CDR3 is TGTGCCAGAAGCGGGAGCGGGACAGATACGCAGTATTTT. It translates to CARSGSGTDTQYF.

V is TRBV7-9 and J is TRBJ2-3; 12 bases line up with TRBD2. CDR1 SEHNR and CDR2 FQNEAQ come from the germline V gene (reference sequence). The CDR3 sequence is 17 residues long. The V and J ends lost 2 bases and 5 bases, in that order; junction bases with no gene match: 8. The chain's CDR3 is CASSLRRLAGEGDTQYF. Written as DNA, the CDR3 is TGTGCCAGCAGCTTACGACGACTAGCGGGAGAAGGAGATACGCAGTATTTT.

This clonotype occurred a few times. The V call is TRBV5-1, the J call TRBJ1-1; D gene unclear. Germline V gives CDR1 SGHRS, CDR2 YFSETQ. This CDR3 is 13 amino acids long. Trimming took 0 bases from V and 6 from J, leaving 9 bases between them. For the CDR3, the DNA is TGCGCCAGCAGCTTGGGCAGTGTCCCTGAAGCTTTCTTT. Translated: CASSLGSVPEAFF.

This clonotype was seen at least ten times. The rearrangement joins TRBV6-1 to TRBJ1-1; D remains ambiguous. Trimming took off 5 bases at V and 0 bases at J, with 7 bases between the two ends. The CDR3 sequence is 13 residues long. Germline lookup yields CDR1 MNHNS and CDR2 SASEGT. Here the CDR3 reads CASSSWMNTEAFF. The CDR3 DNA is TGTGCCAGCAGTTCCTGGATGAACACTGAAGCTTTCTTT.

The rearrangement links TRBV20-1 to TRBJ2-3; possibly TRBD2 for D (5 bases). Trimming took off 6 bases at V and 5 bases at J, with 15 bases between the two ends. Germline loops: CDR1 DFQATT, CDR2 SNEGSKA (reference sequence). This CDR3 has 13 residues. CDR3 sequence reads: CSAPWTGRDTQYF. For the CDR3, the DNA is TGCAGTGCCCCCTGGACTGGAAGAGATACGCAGTATTTT.

The sample holds a few counts of this clonotype. V and J are TRBV12-3 or TRBV12-4 and TRBJ1-3, with D unresolved. V was pared by 3 bases and J by 0 bases, with 6 bases between. This CDR3 contains 14 residues. CDR3 in amino acids: CASSFGDSGNTIYF. The CDR3 DNA sequence: TGTGCCAGCAGTTTCGGAGACTCTGGAAACACCATATATTTT.

The genes are TRBV20-1 and TRBJ2-5; no clear D. Germline assignment: CDR1 DFQATT and CDR2 SNEGSKA (reference sequence). Trimming pared 7 bases from V and 4 bases from J, leaving 16 bases between. This CDR3 has 13 amino acids. The CDR3, as DNA: TGCAGTGTGGACGGTCAAACTCTAGAGACCCAGTACTTC. It translates to CSVDGQTLETQYF.